The next 4 T cell receptor beta chains were all read from a single sample in a study of T cell changes during pregnancy in multiple sclerosis. This table comes from immunoSEQ multiplex PCR, and its TCRdb copy is limited to in-frame clones, with some not included. The sample has tens of thousands of clones; around 96% are singletons. The sample was peripheral blood, taken in the second trimester of pregnancy. These receptor sequences come from a female donor with multiple sclerosis, enrolled in a pregnancy study.

The chain couples TRBV13 to TRBJ1-2; TRBD1 matches 9 bases. The V gene's germline CDR1 is PRHDT and CDR2 FYEKMQ (reference sequence). With 5 bases clipped from V and 2 bases from J, the junction kept 3 bases outside the gene matches. The CDR3 covers 14 residues. The CDR3 sequence: CASSRGQGNYGYTF. Written as DNA, the CDR3 is TGTGCCAGCAGCCGGGGACAGGGCAACTATGGCTACACCTTC.

The chain is built from TRBV28 and TRBJ1-2; TRBD1 is a possible D gene (6 bases). Trimming removed 4 bases from V and 8 bases from J, with 17 bases in between. Germline-derived CDR1 and CDR2 are MDHEN and SYDVKM. The CDR3 totals 14 residues. CDR3 DNA sequence: TGTGCCAGCAGTTCGGACAGTTCCTGGCACGGCTACACCTTC. This gives the protein CASSSDSSWHGYTF.

The chain is built from TRBV9 and TRBJ2-5; weak D call: TRBD2 (6 bases). CDR1 and CDR2 from the germline V gene are SGDLS and YYNGEE. V dropped 0 bases and J dropped 5 bases, with 11 bases sitting between them. The CDR3 totals 14 residues. Here the CDR3 reads CASSVDLGGETQYF. CDR3 in DNA: TGTGCCAGCAGCGTAGATCTTGGGGGGGAGACCCAGTACTTC.

This chain uses TRBV6-5 with TRBJ2-7, with TRBD1 matching 12 bases. CDR3 length equals 14 residues. Germline CDR1 reads MNHEY; CDR2 reads SVGAGI. J gave up 3 bases and V 5 bases, and 2 bases lay outside the gene matches. The CDR3 DNA follows: TGTGCCAGCAGTCGGGACAGGGGGCTCTACGAGCAGTACTTC. Amino acid sequence: CASSRDRGLYEQYF.